These T cell receptor beta chains were read from a single sample in a study of OX40 agonist ivuxolimab in advanced cancers. Measured with immunoSEQ multiplex PCR; TCRdb has only the in-frame clones, and not every one. Of approximately 70,000 clones in the sample, about 82% were seen once. This material consisted of CD4+ or CD8+ T cells sorted from blood, taken in a trial of the OX40 agonist ivuxolimab. The receptors were gathered from an adult with an advanced solid tumor such as melanoma, head and neck, liver or kidney cancer. Both conserved end residues are part of each CDR3. Each record gives: clone size, V gene, D gene, CDR3 protein. A D gene is named only where the DNA matches it firmly. Expanded clones get a size class; other rows say once, few or many, or leave the size out.

>NA|TRBV11-3|TRBD1
CASSLGQGQSPLHF
>NA|TRBV11-2|TRBD2
CASSLWAPGLAGGDTQYF
>NA|TRBV5-4|TRBD2
CASSPLAGGPRNEQFF
>NA|TRBV6-6|TRBD1
CASSGRDSYGYTF
>NA|TRBV11-2|NA
CASSLIGGTDTQYF
>NA|TRBV30|NA
CAWTANTGELFF
>medium-sized|TRBV14|NA
CASSQGLKPRTGNTIYF
>NA|TRBV6-5|NA
CASSYQSSGANVLTF
>NA|TRBV14|TRBD2
CASSQALAGPGETQYF
>few|TRBV28|NA
CASSLRYNTGELFF
>few|TRBV7-3|NA
CASSLKGDNEQFF
>NA|TRBV5-1|NA
CASSLVHGITGELFF
>NA|TRBV7-9|TRBD1
CASSQIPDREYGYTF
>NA|TRBV19|NA
CASSIGTGTSSGANVLTF
>NA|TRBV6-4|TRBD2
CASRRTSGNYNEQFF
>NA|TRBV6-5|NA
CASSYSEGSYGYTF
>few|TRBV6-1|NA
CATRLGQRGSEAFF
>NA|TRBV18|NA
CASSPPVIYEQYF
>NA|TRBV7-8|TRBD2
CASSAGSSYNEQFF
>NA|TRBV7-2|NA
CASSLAKSTDTQYF
>NA|TRBV4-3|TRBD1
CASSQDSTGAIQETQYF
>NA|TRBV7-2|TRBD1
CASSLSGGYGNTIYF
>NA|TRBV5-8|NA
CASSPWTENEKLFF
>NA|TRBV29-1|TRBD2
CSVISGGTGELFF
>NA|TRBV7-9|TRBD1
CASSPGQVWAGNTIYF
>NA|TRBV4-3|NA
CASSQIPGGPEQFF
>NA|TRBV2|TRBD2
CASSRLASHEQFF
>NA|TRBV30|TRBD1
CAWSGSYRGDNEKLFF
>NA|TRBV2|NA
CASSRSSIYGYTF
>NA|TRBV6-5|NA
CASSARTPEAFF
>NA|TRBV5-1|NA
CASSLEGISYNEQFF
>NA|TRBV27|TRBD1
CASSLQGQGFGAFF
>NA|TRBV2|TRBD1
CASTLGGDRNYGYTF
>once|TRBV9|NA
CASSVTSGNTIYF
>NA|TRBV5-1|TRBD2
CASSFQRGGGEQYF
>NA|TRBV11-2|TRBD1
CASRTGTESGNTIYF
>NA|TRBV19|TRBD1
CASSIPGQGFYTEAFF
>NA|TRBV27|NA
CASRFRLNSNEQFF
>NA|TRBV2|TRBD2
CASRLAGGLEEQYF